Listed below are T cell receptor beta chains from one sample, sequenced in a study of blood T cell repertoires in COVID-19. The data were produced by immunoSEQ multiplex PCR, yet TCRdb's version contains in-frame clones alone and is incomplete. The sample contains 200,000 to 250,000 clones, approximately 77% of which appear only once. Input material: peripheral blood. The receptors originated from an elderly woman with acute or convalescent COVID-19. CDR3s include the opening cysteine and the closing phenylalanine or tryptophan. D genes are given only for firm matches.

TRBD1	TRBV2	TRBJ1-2	CASSGDSTNYGYTF	TGTGCCAGCAGCGGGGACAGCACTAACTATGGCTACACCTTC
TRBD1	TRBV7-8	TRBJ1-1	CASSLRQGGTEAFF	TGTGCCAGCAGCTTGCGACAGGGTGGCACTGAAGCTTTCTTT
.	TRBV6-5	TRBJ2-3	CASSASGIDTQYF	TGTGCCAGCAGCGCTAGTGGCATTGATACGCAGTATTTT
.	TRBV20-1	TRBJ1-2	CSASGPTGDYGYTF	TGCAGTGCTAGTGGTCCGACGGGAGACTATGGCTACACCTTC
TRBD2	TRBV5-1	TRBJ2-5	CASSFEFRGGRQETQYF	TGCGCCAGCAGCTTTGAGTTTCGGGGGGGCCGCCAAGAGACCCAGTACTTC
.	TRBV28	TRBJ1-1	CASRVGGGEYTEAFF	TGTGCCAGCAGAGTAGGTGGTGGGGAGTACACTGAAGCTTTCTTT
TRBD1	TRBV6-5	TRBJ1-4	CASSYQGQGGEKLFF	TGTGCCAGCAGTTACCAAGGACAGGGTGGAGAAAAACTGTTTTTT
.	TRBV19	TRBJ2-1	CASSIKADPYNEQFF	TGTGCCAGTAGTATAAAAGCGGACCCCTACAATGAGCAGTTCTTC
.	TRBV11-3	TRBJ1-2	CASSATTGNYGYTF	TGTGCCAGCAGCGCGACCACAGGGAACTATGGCTACACCTTC
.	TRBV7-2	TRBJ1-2	CASSLDRGSDGYTF	TGTGCCAGCAGCTTAGATAGGGGGTCGGATGGCTACACCTTC
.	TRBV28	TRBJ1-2	CASSPPDYYGYTF	TGTGCCAGCAGTCCGCCTGACTACTATGGCTACACCTTC
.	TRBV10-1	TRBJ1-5	CASSVGSYSNQPQHF	TGCGCCAGCAGTGTCGGTAGTTATAGCAATCAGCCCCAGCATTTT
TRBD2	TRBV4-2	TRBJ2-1	CASSQDPGGSSYNEQFF	TGTGCCAGCAGCCAAGATCCGGGGGGGTCTAGCTACAATGAGCAGTTCTTC
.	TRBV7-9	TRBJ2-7	CASSAVYEQYF	TGTGCCAGCAGCGCAGTCTACGAGCAGTACTTC
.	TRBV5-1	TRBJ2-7	CASSLEGAHEQYF	TGCGCCAGCTCCTTGGAGGGGGCCCACGAGCAGTACTTC
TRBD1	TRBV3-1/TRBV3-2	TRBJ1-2	CASSRQGASYGYTF	TGTGCCAGCAGCCGACAGGGGGCGTCCTATGGCTACACCTTC
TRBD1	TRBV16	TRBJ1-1	CASSHTGTGGAEAFF	TGTGCCAGCAGCCACACCGGGACAGGGGGTGCTGAAGCTTTCTTT
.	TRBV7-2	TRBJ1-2	CASSLGGTGYGYTF	TGTGCCAGCAGCTTAGGAGGTACGGGTTATGGCTACACCTTC